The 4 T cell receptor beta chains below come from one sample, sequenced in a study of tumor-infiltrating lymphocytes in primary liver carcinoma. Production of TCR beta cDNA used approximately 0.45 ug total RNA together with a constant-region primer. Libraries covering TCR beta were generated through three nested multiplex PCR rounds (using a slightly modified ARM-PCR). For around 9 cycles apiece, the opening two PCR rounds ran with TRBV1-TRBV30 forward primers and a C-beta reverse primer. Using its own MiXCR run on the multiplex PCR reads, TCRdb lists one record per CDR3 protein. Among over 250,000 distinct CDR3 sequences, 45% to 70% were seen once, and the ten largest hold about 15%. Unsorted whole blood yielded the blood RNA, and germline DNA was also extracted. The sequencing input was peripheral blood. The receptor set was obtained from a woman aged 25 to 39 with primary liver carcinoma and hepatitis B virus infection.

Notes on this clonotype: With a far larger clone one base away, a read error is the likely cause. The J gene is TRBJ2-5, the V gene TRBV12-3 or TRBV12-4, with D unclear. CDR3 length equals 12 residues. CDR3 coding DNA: TGTGCCAGCAGTTTAACTCAAGAGACCCTGTACTTC. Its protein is CASSLTQETLYF.

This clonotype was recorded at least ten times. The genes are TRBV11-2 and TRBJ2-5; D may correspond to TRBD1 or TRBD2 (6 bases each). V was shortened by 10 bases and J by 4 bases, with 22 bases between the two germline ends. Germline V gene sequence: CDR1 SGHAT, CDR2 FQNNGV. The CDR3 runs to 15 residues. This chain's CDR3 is CATLSLGGMGETQYF. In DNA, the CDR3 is TGTGCCACCCTGTCCCTAGGGGGGATGGGAGAGACCCAGTACTTC.

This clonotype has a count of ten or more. The CDR3 DNA reads as TGCAGCGTTCTGACCCACGAGCAGTACTTC. Its protein product is CSVLTHEQYF. This chain joins TRBV29-1 and TRBJ2-7, with no clear D. The CDR3 has 10 residues. The ends were cut back, 5 bases at V and 5 bases at J, with 7 bases in the middle. Germline values: CDR1 SQVTM, CDR2 ANQGSEA.

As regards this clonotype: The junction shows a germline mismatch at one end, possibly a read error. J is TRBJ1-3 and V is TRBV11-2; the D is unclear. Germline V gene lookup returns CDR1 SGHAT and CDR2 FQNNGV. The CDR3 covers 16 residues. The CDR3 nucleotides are TGTACCAGCAGCCTCCAGAACAGTCCCTCTGGAAACACCATATATTTC. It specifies CTSSLQNSPSGNTIYF.